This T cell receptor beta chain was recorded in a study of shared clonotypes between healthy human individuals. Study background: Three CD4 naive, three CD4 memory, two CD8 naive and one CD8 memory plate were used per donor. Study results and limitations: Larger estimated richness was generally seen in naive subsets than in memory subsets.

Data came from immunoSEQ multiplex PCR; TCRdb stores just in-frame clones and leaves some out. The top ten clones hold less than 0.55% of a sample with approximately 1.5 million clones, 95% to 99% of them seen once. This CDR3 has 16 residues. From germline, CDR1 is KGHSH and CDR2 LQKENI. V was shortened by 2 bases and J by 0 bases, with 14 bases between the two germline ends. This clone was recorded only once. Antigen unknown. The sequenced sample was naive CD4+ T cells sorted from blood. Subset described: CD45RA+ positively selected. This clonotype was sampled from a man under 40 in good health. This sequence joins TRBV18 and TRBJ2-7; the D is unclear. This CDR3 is CASSPWNTGASYEQYF. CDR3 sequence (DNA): TGTGCCAGCTCACCATGGAATACTGGAGCCTCCTACGAGCAGTACTTC.